This paragraph covers one TCR beta chain sequence. The sample holds one count of this clonotype. Its antigen target is currently unknown. Base qualities are not provided; no much larger clone lies one nucleotide away. On its own, one read is weak support. Taken from the germline V gene (reference sequence), the CDR1 and CDR2 loops are GTSNPN and SVGIG. Including cysteine and phenylalanine, the CDR3 has 17 amino acids. The only DNA kept is the CDR3, 51 bases in frame from the first base. Trimming leaves V shorter by 2 bases and J shorter by 1 base, with the junction holding 13 bases beyond the gene matches. The donors were roughly 39 Caucasian individuals from Russia, aged roughly 6 to 100 years, who were systemically healthy. Around 9.9 milliliters of peripheral blood were collected from each donor into EDTA-treated Vacutainer tubes. PBMCs were isolated by Ficoll-Paque density-gradient centrifugation, with at least 7 million obtained per sample. Trizol reagent was used to extract total RNA from the PBMCs, yielding at least 5 micrograms per sample. For every donor, an aliquot of PBMCs went through flow cytometry to measure the percentages of naive CD45RAhigh/CD27high T cells.

The record originates from a study of blood T cells in healthy people across ages (dated by TCRdb to about 2015). Regarding the research as a whole: Template switching captured roughly one uniquely barcoded TCR beta cDNA molecule per two T cells in model experiments. Four age groups were formed from the donors: young (average approximately 16 years), middle-aged (approximately 40), aged (more than 55) and long-lived (less than 85). Using deep sequencing normalized with unique cDNA molecular identifiers, the study measured how TCR beta repertoire diversity changes with age. To avoid experimental bias, donors of different ages were randomly spread across the sequencing lanes. The study analyzed two additional independent replicas of 1 million unique cDNA reads from the same blood draw for two donors, one aged 18 to 29 and one aged 80 or older.

The investigation overall reported the following: Because the CMV infection status of the donors was unknown, age-related changes in expanded clonotypes may potentially have been confounded. Observed TCR beta diversity per million T cells fell roughly linearly with age, and a significant reduction was already apparent by age approximately 40. Estimates of total diversity from one million sequenced T cells were regarded as lower bounds and underestimates. Conclusive comparison of naive and antigen-experienced compartments was prevented by the profiling of bulk unsorted PBMCs. Observed TCR beta diversity correlated strongly with the percentage of naive T cells measured by flow cytometry. Compared with the aged group, more naive CD4+ T cells, fewer expanded clones and increased TCR diversity were shown by the long-lived group, suggesting age selection.

The library was generated by 5' RACE. Sequenced using an Illumina HiSeq 2500. The second PCR ran for about 6 to 12 cycles and used a J-beta primer mix along with a sample-barcoded 5' primer. A unique molecular identifier was introduced onto each TCR beta cDNA molecule by a template-switch 5' adaptor carrying 12 random nucleotides. Each sample yielded at least 3 million CDR3-containing paired-end reads. First-strand cDNA was synthesized from all RNA with the Mint cDNA synthesis kit, primed by a TRBC-specific oligonucleotide. All cDNA was treated with uracil-DNA glycosylase and then went through a first 18-cycle PCR with the universal primers M1SS and BC2_uni_R. From the authors' description of their analysis: For normalization, 1 million high-quality reads, each with a distinct molecular identifier, were randomly selected from each sample. Instead of being binned into consensus sequences, reads with shared molecular identifiers were discarded. MiTCR, with a Q25 quality threshold and the strictest error-elimination algorithm, was used for CDR3 identification, clonotype clustering and error correction. Lower-bound total TCR beta diversity was estimated with a nonparametric unseen species model using Euler transformation. The public sequencing data were trimmed at Q25 with fastp and processed into clonotypes with MiXCR by TCRdb, which kept only in-frame beta chains. Every distinct CDR3 protein forms one entry, paired with its most common genes and DNA. TCRdb, not the authors, supplied the V and J calls. The sample yields approximately 400,000 distinct CDR3 sequences; more than 45% were counted once. Jointly, the top ten make up about 54% of the sample.

Recombination joined TRBV30 with TRBJ1-2; TRBD1 aligns with 7 central bases. The receptor was isolated from a man between 60 and 75 years old in good health. The source material was blood. The CDR3 reads as follows: CAWSTGTVGVRNYGYTF. The bases are TGTGCCTGGAGTACGGGGACAGTGGGAGTCCGTAACTATGGCTACACCTTC.